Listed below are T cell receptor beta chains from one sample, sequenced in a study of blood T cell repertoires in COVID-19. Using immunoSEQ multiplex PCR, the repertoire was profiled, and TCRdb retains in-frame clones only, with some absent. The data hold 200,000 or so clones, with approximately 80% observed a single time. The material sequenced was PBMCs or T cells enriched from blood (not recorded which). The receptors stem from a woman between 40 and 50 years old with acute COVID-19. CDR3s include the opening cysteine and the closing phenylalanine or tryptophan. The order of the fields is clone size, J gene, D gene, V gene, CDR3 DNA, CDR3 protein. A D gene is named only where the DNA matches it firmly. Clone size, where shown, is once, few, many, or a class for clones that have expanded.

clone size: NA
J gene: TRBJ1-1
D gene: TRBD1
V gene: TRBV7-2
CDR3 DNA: TGTGCCAGCAGCTTAAGAAGGGGGCGAGGCGCTGAAGCTTTCTTT
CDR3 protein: CASSLRRGRGAEAFF

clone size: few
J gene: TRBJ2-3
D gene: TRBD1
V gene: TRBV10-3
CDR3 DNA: TGTGCCATCAGTGCCGGGACAGGAACCACAGATACGCAGTATTTT
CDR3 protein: CAISAGTGTTDTQYF

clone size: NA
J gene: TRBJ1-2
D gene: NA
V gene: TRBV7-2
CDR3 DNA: TGTGCCAGCAGCTTATTAGCCTGGAGGGGTGGCTACACCTTC
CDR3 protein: CASSLLAWRGGYTF

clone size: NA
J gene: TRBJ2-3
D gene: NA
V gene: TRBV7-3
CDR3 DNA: TGTGCCAGCAGCTTAAGGGGCCAAGGGGGCACAGATACGCAGTATTTT
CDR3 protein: CASSLRGQGGTDTQYF

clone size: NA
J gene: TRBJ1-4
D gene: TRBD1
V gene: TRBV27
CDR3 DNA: TGTGCCAGCAGATTTCAGGGGGCCGCGGAAAAACTGTTTTTT
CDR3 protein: CASRFQGAAEKLFF

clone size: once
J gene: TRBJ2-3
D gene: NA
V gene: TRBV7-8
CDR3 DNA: TGTGCCAGCAGCTTGTGGTCGGGAGAGTTCCCAGATACGCAGTATTTT
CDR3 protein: CASSLWSGEFPDTQYF

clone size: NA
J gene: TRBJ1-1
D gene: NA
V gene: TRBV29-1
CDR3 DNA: TGCAGCGTTAATGTAATGGCGGTGAACACTGAAGCTTTCTTT
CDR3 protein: CSVNVMAVNTEAFF

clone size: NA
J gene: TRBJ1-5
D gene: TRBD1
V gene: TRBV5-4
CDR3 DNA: TGTGCCAGCAGCAGGGACAGGGATGGACAGCCCCAGCATTTT
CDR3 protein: CASSRDRDGQPQHF

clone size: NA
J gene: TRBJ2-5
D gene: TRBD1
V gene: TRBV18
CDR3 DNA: TGTGCCAGCTCACAGGACAGGGGACAAGAGACCCAGTACTTC
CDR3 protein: CASSQDRGQETQYF

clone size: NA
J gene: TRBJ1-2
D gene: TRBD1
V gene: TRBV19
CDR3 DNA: TGTGCCAGTAGTATAGGGGACAGGGTGTCCGGCGTCTATGGCTACACCTTC
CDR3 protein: CASSIGDRVSGVYGYTF

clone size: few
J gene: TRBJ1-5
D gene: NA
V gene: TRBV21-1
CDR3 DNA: TGTGCCAGCAGCGGACGACAGGGGCGTCAGCCCCAGCATTTT
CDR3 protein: CASSGRQGRQPQHF

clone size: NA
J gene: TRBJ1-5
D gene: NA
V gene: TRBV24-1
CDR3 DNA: TGTGCCACCAGCAGGGGTCCCGGCCTGCCCCAGCATTTT
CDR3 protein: CATSRGPGLPQHF

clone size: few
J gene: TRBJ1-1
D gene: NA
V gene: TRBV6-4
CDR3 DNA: TGTGCCAGCATTCCGAATCAAGGGAGTACTGAAGCTTTCTTT
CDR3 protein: CASIPNQGSTEAFF

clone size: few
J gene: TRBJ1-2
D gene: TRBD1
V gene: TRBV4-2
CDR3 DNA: TGTGCCAGCAGCCAGGACAGGGAGAAAAGCTACACCTTC
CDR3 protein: CASSQDREKSYTF

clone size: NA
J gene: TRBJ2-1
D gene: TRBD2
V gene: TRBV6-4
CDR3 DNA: TGTGCCAGCAGTGAAGGGACTAGCGGGAATGAGCAGTTCTTC
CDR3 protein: CASSEGTSGNEQFF

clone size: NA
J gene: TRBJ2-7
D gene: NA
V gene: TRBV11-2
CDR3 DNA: TGTGCCAGCAGCTTATATACAGGGCTGGTCTCCTACGAGCAGTACTTC
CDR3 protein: CASSLYTGLVSYEQYF

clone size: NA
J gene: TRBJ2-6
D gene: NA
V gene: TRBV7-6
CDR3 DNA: TGTGCCAGCAGCCCCACCGGAGGGTGGGGGGCCAACGTCCTGACTTTC
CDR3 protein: CASSPTGGWGANVLTF

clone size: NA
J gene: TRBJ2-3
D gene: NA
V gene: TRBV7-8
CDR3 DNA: TGTGCCAGCAGCTTAGAGGGGTACACAGATACGCAGTATTTT
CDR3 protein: CASSLEGYTDTQYF

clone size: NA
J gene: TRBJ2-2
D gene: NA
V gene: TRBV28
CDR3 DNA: TGTGCCAGCACACACTCGACCCTAGTGAACACCGGGGAGCTGTTTTTT
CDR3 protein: CASTHSTLVNTGELFF

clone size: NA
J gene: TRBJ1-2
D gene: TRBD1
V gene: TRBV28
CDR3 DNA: TGTGCCAGCAGTTTAACAGGGGGCTTAAACTATGGCTACACCTTC
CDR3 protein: CASSLTGGLNYGYTF

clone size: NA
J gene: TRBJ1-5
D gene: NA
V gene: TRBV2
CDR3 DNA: TGTGCCAGCGAAAAGACAGGATCCCCCAATCAGCCCCAGCATTTT
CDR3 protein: CASEKTGSPNQPQHF

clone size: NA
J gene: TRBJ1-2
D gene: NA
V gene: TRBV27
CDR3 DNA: TGTGCCAGCAGTTTCCGACCCCAAATTTCTACAGGGAACTATGGCTACACCTTC
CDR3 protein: CASSFRPQISTGNYGYTF

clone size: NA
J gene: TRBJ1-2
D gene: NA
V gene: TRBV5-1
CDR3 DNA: TGCGCCAGCAGCAAGACTACGGGGGGTGCTAACTATGGCTACACCTTC
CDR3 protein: CASSKTTGGANYGYTF

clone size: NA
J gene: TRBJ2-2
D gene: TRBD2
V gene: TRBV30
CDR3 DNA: TGTGCCTGGAGTAGCCCCCTAGCGGGAGAGGTCGGGGAGCTGTTTTTT
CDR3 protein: CAWSSPLAGEVGELFF

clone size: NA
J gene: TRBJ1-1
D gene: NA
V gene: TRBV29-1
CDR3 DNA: TGCAGCGTTGAGAGACAGGCGGGCGGTGAAGCTTTCTTT
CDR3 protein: CSVERQAGGEAFF

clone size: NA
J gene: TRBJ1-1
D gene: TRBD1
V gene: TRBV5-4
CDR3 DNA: TGTGCCAGCAGCTCTGGTGCAGGGGGTATGAACACTGAAGCTTTCTTT
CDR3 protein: CASSSGAGGMNTEAFF

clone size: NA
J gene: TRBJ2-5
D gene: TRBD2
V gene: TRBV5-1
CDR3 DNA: TGCGCCAGCAGCTTGGCTCTAGCGGGCCAAGAGACCCAGTACTTC
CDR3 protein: CASSLALAGQETQYF

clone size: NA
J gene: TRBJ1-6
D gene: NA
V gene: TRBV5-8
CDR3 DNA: TGTGCCAGCAGCTTCCCGGGAGTAGGATCACCCCTCCACTTT
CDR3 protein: CASSFPGVGSPLHF

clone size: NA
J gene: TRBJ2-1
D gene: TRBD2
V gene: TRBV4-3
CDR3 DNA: TGCGCCAGCAGCCCAATGATAGCGGGGGCCTACAATGAGCAGTTCTTC
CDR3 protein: CASSPMIAGAYNEQFF

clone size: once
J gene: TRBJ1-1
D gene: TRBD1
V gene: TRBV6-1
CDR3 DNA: TGTGCCAGCAGTGAAAGGCAGGGGGCAGAAGCTTTCTTT
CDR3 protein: CASSERQGAEAFF

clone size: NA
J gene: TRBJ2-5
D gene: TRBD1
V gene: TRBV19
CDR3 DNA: TGTGCCAGTAGTATACAGGGGGCGAAGGAGACCCAGTACTTC
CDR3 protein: CASSIQGAKETQYF

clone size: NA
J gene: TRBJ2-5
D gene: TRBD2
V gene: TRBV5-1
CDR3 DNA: TGCGCCAGCAGCTTGTTTGGCGGGAGAATCCAAGAGACCCAGTACTTC
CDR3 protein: CASSLFGGRIQETQYF

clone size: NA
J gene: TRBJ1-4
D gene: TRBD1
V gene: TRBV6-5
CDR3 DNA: TGTGCCAGCCAGTTCAGGGGGGCTGAAAAACTGTTTTTT
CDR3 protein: CASQFRGAEKLFF

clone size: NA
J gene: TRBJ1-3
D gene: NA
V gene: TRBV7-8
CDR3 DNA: TGTGCCAGCAGCTCCCTTATGAACACCATATATTTT
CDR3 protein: CASSSLMNTIYF

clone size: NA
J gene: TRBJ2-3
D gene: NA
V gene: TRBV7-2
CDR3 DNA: TGTGCCAGCAGCTTACTTTCTAGCACAGATACGCAGTATTTT
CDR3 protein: CASSLLSSTDTQYF

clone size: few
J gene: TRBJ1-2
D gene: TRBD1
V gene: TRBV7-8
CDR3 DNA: TGTGCCAGCAGCTTAGCACAGGGGGGCTATGGCTACACCTTC
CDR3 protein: CASSLAQGGYGYTF

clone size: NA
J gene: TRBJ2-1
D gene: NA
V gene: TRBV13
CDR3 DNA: TGTGCCAGCAGCTTAGGCGTTTCTGGCAGGGAGCAGTTCTTC
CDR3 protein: CASSLGVSGREQFF

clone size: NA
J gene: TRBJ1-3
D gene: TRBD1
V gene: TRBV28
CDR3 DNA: TGTGCCAGCAGTTTAACGGGACAGGGATCTGGAAACACCATATATTTT
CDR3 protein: CASSLTGQGSGNTIYF

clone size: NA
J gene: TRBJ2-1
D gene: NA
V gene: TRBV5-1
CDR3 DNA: TGCGCCAGCAGCTTGTTTGGCCAAGACAATGAGCAGTTCTTC
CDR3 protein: CASSLFGQDNEQFF

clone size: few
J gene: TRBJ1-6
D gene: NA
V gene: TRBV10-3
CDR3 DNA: TGTGCCATCAGGCGACAGGAGGAATGGAATTCACCCCTCCACTTT
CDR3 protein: CAIRRQEEWNSPLHF

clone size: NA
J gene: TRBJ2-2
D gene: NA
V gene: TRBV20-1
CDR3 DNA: TGCAGTGCTAGTCTTCCGGCGGACACCGGGGAGCTGTTTTTT
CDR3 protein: CSASLPADTGELFF

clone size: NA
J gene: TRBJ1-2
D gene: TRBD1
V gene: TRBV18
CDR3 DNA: TGTGCCAGCTCACTTTTCTCCCCCGGGACAGATGGCTATGGCTACACCTTC
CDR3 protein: CASSLFSPGTDGYGYTF

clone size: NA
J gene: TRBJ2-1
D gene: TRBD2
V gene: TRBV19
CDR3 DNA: TGTGCCAGTAGTATAGACCCTAGCGGGAGTGCCTATGAGCAGTTCTTC
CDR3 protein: CASSIDPSGSAYEQFF

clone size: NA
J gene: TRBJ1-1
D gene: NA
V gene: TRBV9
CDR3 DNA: TGTGCCAGCAGCATTGGGAGGGTCACTGAAGCTTTCTTT
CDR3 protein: CASSIGRVTEAFF

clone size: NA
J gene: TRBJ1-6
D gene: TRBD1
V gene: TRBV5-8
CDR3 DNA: TGTGCCAGCAGCCGGCGGACAGGACCTAATTCACCCCTCCACTTT
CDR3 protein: CASSRRTGPNSPLHF

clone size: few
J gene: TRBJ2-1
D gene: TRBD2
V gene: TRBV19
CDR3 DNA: TGTGCCAGTAGTATAGTAGCGGGAGGGGGTGAGCAGTTCTTC
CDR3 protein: CASSIVAGGGEQFF

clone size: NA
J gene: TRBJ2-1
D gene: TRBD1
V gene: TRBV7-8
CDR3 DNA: TGTGCCAGCAGCTTTCAGGACAGGGGGGGTGAGCAGTTCTTC
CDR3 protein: CASSFQDRGGEQFF

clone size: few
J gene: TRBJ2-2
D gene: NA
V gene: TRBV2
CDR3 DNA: TGTGCCAGCAGTGAGGTGCGGATGACCGGGGAGCTGTTTTTT
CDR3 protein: CASSEVRMTGELFF

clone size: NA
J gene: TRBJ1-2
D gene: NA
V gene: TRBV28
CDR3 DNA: TGTGCCAGCAGGATGGGGGCCACGCAATATGGCTACACCTTC
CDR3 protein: CASRMGATQYGYTF

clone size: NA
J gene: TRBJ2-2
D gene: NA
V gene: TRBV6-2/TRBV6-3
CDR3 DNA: TGTGCCAGCAGTACGGGAGGGGAGCTGTTTTTT
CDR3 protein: CASSTGGELFF

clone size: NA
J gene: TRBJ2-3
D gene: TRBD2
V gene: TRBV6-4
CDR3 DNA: TGTGCCAGCAGTGCACTAGCGGGTCCATCCACAGATACGCAGTATTTT
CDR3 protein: CASSALAGPSTDTQYF

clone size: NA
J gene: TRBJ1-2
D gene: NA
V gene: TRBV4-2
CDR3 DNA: TGTGCCAGCAGCCTAGAGGGGCACACCGGCCCTTTCTATGGCTACACCTTC
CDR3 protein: CASSLEGHTGPFYGYTF

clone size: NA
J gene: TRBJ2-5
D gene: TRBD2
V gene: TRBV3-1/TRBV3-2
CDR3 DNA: TGTGCCAGCAGGACGCAAGGGCTAGCGGGGGGCCAGGGAGAGACCCAGTACTTC
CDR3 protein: CASRTQGLAGGQGETQYF

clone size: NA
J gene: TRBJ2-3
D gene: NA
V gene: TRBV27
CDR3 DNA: TGTGCCAGCAGGAGGACAGCCACAGATACGCAGTATTTT
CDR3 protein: CASRRTATDTQYF

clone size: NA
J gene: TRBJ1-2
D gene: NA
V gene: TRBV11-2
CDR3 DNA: TGTGCCAGCAGCTTAGTTGCGACAGCCTATGGCTACACCTTC
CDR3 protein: CASSLVATAYGYTF

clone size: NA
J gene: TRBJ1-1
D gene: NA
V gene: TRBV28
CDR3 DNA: TGTGCCAGCAGTTTATTGCAGGGTCTGGGGACTGAAGCTTTCTTT
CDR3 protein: CASSLLQGLGTEAFF

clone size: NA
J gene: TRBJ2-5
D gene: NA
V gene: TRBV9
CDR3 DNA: TGTGCCAGCAGCGTAGGAGGGAGAACCCAAGAGACCCAGTACTTC
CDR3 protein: CASSVGGRTQETQYF

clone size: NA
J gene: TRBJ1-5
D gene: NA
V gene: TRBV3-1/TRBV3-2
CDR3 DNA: TGTGCCAGCAGCCAAGTTTCAGGGGAGGGTCAGCCCCAGCATTTT
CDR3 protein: CASSQVSGEGQPQHF